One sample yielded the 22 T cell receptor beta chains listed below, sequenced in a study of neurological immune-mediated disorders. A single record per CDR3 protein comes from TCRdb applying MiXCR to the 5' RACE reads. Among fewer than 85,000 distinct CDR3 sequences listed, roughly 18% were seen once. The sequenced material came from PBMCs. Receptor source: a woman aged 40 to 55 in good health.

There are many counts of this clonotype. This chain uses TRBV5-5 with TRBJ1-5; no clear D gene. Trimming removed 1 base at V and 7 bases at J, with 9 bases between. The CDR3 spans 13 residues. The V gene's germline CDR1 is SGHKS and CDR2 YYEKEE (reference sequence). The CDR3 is CASSLSEDQPQHF. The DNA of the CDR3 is TGTGCCAGCAGCTTGTCCGAGGACCAGCCCCAGCATTTT. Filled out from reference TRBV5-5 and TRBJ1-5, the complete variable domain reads DAGVTQSPTHLIKTRGQQVTLRCSPISGHKSVSWYQQVLGQGPQFIFQYYEKEERGRGNFPDRFSARQFPNYSSELNVNALLLGDSALYLCASSLSEDQPQHFGDGTRLSIL.

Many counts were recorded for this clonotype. For the CDR3, the DNA is TGTGCCAGCCGGGATCAAGGGAACTCCTACGAGCAGTACTTC. It encodes CASRDQGNSYEQYF. The V call is TRBV2, the J call TRBJ2-7; possibly TRBD2 for D (5 bases). Germline V CDR1 and CDR2: SNHLY, FYNNEI. Trimming took off 8 bases at V and 0 bases at J, with 14 bases between the two ends. CDR3 length equals 14 residues.

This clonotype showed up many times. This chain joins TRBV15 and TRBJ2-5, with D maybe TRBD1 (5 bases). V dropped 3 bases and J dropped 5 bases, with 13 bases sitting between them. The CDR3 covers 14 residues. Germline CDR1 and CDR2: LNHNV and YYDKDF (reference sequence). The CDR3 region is CATSSTDKEETQYF. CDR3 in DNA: TGTGCCACCAGCAGCACGGACAAGGAGGAGACCCAGTACTTC.

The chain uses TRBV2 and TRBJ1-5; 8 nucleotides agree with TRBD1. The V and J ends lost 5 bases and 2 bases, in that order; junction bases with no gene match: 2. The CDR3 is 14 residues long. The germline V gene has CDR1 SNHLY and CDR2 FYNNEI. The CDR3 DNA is TGTGCCAGCAGTACAGGGGGAGGCAATCAGCCCCAGCATTTT. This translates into CASSTGGGNQPQHF. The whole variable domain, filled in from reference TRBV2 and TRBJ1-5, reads EPEVTQTPSHQVTQMGQEVILRCVPISNHLYFYWYRQILGQKVEFLVSFYNNEISEKSEIFDDQFSVERPDGSNFTLKIRSTKLEDSAMYFCASSTGGGNQPQHFGDGTRLSIL.

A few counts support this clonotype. CDR3 protein: CASSYASTGELFF. The DNA of the CDR3 is TGTGCCAGCAGTTACGCCAGCACCGGGGAGCTGTTTTTT. The J gene is TRBJ2-2, the V gene TRBV6-5; no firm D call. Germline loops: CDR1 MNHEY, CDR2 SVGAGI. The CDR3 runs to 13 residues. Trimming pared 2 bases from V and 4 bases from J, leaving 5 bases between.

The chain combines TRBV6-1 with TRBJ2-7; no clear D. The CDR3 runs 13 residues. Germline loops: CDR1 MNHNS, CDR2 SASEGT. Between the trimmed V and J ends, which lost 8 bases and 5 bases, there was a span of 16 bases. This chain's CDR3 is CASGRGEGHEQYF. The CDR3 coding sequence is TGTGCCAGCGGGCGTGGGGAAGGACACGAGCAGTACTTC.

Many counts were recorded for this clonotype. CDR3 sequence reads: CASSLGRNKETQYF. The CDR3 nucleotides are TGTGCCAGCAGCTTGGGACGGAATAAAGAGACCCAGTACTTC. The chain recombines TRBV7-9 with TRBJ2-5, with D possibly being TRBD1 or TRBD2 (5 bases each). Germline CDR1 reads SEHNR; CDR2 reads FQNEAQ (reference sequence). The CDR3 length is 14 residues. The V gene lost 3 bases and the J gene lost 3 bases, with 11 bases spanning the gap.

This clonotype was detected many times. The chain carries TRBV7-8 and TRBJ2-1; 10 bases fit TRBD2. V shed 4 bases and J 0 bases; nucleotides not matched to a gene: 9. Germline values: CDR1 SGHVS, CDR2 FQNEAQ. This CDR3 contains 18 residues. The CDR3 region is CASSSSLAGEISYNEQFF. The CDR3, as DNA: TGTGCCAGCAGCTCGTCTCTAGCGGGGGAAATCTCCTACAATGAGCAGTTCTTC. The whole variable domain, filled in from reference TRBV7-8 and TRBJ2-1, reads GAGVSQSPRYKVAKRGQDVALRCDPISGHVSLFWYQQALGQGPEFLTYFQNEAQLDKSGLPSDRFFAERPEGSVSTLKIQRTQQEDSAVYLCASSSSLAGEISYNEQFFGPGTRLTVL.

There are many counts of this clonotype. CDR3 sequence reads: CASSPTPAQPQHF. The CDR3 DNA follows: TGCGCCAGCAGCCCCACTCCTGCTCAGCCCCAGCATTTT. The chain is built from TRBV4-3 and TRBJ1-5; no clear D. The ends were cut back, 4 bases at V and 6 bases at J, with 10 bases in the middle. CDR1 LGHNA and CDR2 YSLEER come from the germline V gene. This CDR3 region has 13 residues.

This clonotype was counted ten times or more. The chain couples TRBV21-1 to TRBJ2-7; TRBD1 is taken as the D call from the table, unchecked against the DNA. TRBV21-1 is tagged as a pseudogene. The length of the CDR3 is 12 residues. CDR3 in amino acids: CASSPQGAEQYV. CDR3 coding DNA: TGTGCCAGCAGCCCGCAGGGCGCCGAGCAGTACGTC.

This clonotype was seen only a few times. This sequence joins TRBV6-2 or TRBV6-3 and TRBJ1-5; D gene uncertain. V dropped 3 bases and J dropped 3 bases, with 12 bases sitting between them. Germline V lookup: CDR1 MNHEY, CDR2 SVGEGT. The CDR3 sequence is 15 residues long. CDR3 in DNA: TGTGCCAGCAGTTATAGGCAACTTGACAATCAGCCCCAGCATTTT. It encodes CASSYRQLDNQPQHF.

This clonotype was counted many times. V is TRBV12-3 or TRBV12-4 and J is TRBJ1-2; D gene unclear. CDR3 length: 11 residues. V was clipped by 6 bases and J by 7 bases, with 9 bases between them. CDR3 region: CASRRESGYTF. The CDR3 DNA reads TGTGCCAGCAGGCGCGAGAGTGGCTACACCTTC.

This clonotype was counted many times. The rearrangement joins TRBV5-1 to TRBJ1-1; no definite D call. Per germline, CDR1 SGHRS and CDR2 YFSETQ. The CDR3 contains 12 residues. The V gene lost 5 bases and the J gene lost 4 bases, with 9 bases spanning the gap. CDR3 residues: CASRGLGTEAFF. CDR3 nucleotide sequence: TGCGCCAGCAGGGGGTTGGGCACTGAAGCTTTCTTT. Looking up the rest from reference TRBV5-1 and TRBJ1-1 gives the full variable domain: KAGVTQTPRYLIKTRGQQVTLSCSPISGHRSVSWYQQTPGQGLQFLFEYFSETQRNKGNFPGRFSGRQFSNSRSEMNVSTLELGDSALYLCASRGLGTEAFFGQGTRLTVV.

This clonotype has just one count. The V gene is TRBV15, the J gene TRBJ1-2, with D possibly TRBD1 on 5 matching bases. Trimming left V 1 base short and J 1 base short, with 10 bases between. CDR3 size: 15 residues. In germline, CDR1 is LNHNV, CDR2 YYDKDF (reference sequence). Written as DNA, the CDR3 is TGTGCCACCAGCAGAGCACAGGATCGTAACTATGGCTACACCTTC. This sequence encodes CATSRAQDRNYGYTF.

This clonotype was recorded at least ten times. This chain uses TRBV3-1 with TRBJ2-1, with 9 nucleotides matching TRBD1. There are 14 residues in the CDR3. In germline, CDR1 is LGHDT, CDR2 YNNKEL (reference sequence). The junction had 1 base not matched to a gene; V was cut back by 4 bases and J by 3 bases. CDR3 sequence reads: CASSRQGVYNEQFF. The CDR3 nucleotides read TGTGCCAGCAGCCGACAGGGGGTCTACAATGAGCAGTTCTTC.

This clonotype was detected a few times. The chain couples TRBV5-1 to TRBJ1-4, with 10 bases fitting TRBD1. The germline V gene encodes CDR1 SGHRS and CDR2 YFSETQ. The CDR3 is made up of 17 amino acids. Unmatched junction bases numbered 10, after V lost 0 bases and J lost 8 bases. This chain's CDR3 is CASSLEGTGASGEKLFF. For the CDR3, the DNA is TGCGCCAGCAGCTTGGAAGGGACAGGGGCCTCCGGGGAAAAACTGTTTTTT.

The CDR3 loop reads CASSPAGFGYTF. CDR3 DNA: TGTGCCAGCAGCCCTGCAGGGTTTGGCTACACCTTC. The chain couples TRBV11-2 to TRBJ1-2, with D perhaps matching TRBD1 (5 bases). Germline V gives CDR1 SGHAT, CDR2 FQNNGV. The V end lost 5 bases, the J end lost 7 bases, and 11 bases lay between the germline ends. The CDR3 totals 12 residues.

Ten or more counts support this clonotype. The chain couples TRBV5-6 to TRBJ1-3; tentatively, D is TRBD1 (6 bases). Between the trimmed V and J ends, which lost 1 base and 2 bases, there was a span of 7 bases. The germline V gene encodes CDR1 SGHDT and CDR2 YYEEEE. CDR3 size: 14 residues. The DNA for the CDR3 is TGTGCCAGCAGCTTGACAGGGCCTGGAAACACCATATATTTT. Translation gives CASSLTGPGNTIYF.

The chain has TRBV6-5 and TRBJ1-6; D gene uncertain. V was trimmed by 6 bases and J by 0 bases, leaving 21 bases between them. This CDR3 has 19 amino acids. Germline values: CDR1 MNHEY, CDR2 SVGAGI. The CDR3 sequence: CASSWIPDPTSSYNSPLHF. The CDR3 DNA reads TGTGCCAGCAGCTGGATCCCGGACCCAACAAGCTCCTATAATTCACCCCTCCACTTT.

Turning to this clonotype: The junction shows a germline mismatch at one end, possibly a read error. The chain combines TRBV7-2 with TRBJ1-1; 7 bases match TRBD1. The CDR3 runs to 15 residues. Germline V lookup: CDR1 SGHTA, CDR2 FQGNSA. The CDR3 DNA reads TGTGCCAGCAGCTGGAGACAGGGAGGGGACACTGAAGCTCTCTTT. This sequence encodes CASSWRQGGDTEALF.

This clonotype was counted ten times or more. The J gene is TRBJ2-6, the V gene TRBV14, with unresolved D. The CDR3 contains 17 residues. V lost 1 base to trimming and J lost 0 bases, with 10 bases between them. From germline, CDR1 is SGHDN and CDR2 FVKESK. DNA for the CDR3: TGTGCCAGCAGCCAAGCAACAGTAAGCTCTGGGGCCAACGTCCTGACTTTC. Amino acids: CASSQATVSSGANVLTF.

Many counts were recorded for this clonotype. For the CDR3, the DNA is TGCAGTGCTAGAGTGACAGAAAATCAGCCCCAGCATTTT. Translation: CSARVTENQPQHF. This chain connects TRBV20-1 to TRBJ1-5, with a possible D match to TRBD1 (5 bases). There are 13 residues in the CDR3. Germline-derived CDR1 and CDR2 are DFQATT and SNEGSKA (reference sequence). V gave up 1 base and J gave up 4 bases, with 8 bases separating them.